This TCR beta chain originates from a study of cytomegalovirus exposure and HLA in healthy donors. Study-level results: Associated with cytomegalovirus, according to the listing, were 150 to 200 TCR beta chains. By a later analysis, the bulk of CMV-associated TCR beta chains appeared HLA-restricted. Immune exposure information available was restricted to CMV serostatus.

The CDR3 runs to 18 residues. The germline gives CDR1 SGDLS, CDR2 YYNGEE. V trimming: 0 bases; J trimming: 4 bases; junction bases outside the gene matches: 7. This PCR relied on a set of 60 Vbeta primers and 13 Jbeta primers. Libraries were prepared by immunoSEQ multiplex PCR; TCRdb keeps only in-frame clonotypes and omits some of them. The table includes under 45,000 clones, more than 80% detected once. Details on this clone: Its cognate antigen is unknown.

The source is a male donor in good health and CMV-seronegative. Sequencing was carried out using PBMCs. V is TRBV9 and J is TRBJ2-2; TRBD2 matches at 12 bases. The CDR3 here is CASSVATSGSRSTGELFF. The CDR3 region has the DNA TGTGCCAGCAGCGTAGCGACTAGCGGGAGTCGGAGCACCGGGGAGCTGTTTTTT.